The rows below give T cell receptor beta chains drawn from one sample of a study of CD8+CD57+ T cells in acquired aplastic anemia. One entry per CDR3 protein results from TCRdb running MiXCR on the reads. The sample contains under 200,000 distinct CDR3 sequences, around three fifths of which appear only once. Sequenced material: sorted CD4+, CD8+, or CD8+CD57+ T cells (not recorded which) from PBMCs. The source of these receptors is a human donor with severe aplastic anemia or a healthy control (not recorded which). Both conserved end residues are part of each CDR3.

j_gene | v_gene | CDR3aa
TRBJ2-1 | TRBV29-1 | CSVPGTTNNEQFF
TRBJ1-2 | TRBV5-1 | CASSSQGKVYGYTF
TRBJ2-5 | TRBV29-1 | CSVAPPGPQETQYF
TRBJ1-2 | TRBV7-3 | CGGLGGYPF
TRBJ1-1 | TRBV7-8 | CASSLNVGQGNEAFF
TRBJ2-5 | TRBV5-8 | CASSFVSGGETQYF
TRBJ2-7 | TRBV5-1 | CASSLEPSGYKQYF
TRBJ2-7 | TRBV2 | CASSRGGTYEQYF
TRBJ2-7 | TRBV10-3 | CAISGDGDYEQYF
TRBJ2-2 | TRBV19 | CVSSPTVTSSPGELFF
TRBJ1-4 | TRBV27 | CASSYLGTANEKLFF
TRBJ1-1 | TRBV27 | CASSFQGPRGEAFF
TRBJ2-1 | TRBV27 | CASSKPPVSGNEQFF
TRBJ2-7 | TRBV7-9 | CASSVAGDTNYEQYF
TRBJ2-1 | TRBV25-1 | CASSDGQGVLSYNEQFF
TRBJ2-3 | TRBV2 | CATQEGMDTQYF
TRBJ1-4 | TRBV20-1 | CSAPEGGQNEKLFF
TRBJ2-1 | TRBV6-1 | CASRAWWGGRYNEQFF
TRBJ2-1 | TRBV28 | CASSPPGNLDNEQFF
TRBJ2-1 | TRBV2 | CASSASHEVPHQFF
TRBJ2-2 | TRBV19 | CASSTGGLAGGPAGELFF
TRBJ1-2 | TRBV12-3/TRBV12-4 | CASYQLGTKNGYTF
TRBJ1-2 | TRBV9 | CASSPGTVNYGYTF
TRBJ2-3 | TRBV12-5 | CASARGQFPTDTQYF
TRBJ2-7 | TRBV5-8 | CASSSSKTGTEEQYF
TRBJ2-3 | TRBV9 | CASSPFSTDTQYF
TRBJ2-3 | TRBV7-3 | CASSLKGADTQYF
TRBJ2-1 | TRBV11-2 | CASSSNRPGLASNEQFF
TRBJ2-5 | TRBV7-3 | CASSAYGQGIQETQYF
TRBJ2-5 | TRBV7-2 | CASSLHPQETQYF
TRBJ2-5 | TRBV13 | CASSLERGPGETQYF
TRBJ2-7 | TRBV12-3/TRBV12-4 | CASSLANRDEQYF
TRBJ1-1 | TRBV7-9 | CASSPSLTPEAFF
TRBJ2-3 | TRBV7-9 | CASSLVAGTDTQYF
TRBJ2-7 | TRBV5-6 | CATSGDRGHEQYF
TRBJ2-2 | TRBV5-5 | CASSAGGFDTGELFF
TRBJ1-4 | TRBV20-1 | CSARDAAGDEKLFF
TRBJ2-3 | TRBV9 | CASSVDAPYGTDTQYF
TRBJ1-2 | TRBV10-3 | CAITKEGNGYTF
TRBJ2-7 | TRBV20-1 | CSARSVEQYF
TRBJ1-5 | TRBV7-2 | CASSKGVGNQPQHF
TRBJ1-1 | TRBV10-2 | CASSEFQETRPAFF
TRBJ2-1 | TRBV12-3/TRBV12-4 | CASCSGGTYNEQFF
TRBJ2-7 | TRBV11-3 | CASSSPGDSPPYEQYF
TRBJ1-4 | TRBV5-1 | CASSLRRPNEKLFF
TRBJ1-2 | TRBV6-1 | CASMDWGQNYGYTF
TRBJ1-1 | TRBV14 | CASSLTGAEAFF
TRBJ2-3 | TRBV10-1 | CASSEGGSTDTQYF
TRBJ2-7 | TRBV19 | CASSSSRDGNYEQYF
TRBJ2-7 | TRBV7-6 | CASSTRFPYGQYF
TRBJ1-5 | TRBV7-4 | CASSQDLAGGGQPQHF
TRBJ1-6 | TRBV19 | CASSHNRASPLHF
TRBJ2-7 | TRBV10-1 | CASSETTGDYEQYF
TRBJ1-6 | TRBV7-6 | CASSRGLNSPLHF
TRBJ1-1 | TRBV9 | CASSGWANMNTEAFF
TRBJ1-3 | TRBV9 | CASSPRQGPENTIYF
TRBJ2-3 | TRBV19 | CASSARGVTDTQYF